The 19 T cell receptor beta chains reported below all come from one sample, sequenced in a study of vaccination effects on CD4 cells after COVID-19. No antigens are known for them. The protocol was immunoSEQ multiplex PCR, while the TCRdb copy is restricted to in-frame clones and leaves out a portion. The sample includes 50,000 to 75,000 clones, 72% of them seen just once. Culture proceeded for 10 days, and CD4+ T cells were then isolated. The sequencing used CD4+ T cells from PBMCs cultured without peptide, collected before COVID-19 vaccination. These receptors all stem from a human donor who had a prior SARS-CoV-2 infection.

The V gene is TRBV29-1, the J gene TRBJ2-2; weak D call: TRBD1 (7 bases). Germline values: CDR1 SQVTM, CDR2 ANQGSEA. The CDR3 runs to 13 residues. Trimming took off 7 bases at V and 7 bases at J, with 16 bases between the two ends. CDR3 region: CSAGGWDVGELFF. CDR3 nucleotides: TGCAGCGCAGGGGGGTGGGACGTCGGGGAGCTGTTTTTT.

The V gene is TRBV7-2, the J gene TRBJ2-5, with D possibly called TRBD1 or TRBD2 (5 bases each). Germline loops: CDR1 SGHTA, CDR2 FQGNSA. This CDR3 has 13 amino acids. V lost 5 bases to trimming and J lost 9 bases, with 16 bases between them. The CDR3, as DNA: TGTGCCAGCAGCCCAAGGCCCGAGGGGCCCCAGTACTTC. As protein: CASSPRPEGPQYF. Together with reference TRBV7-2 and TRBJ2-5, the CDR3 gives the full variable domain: GAGVSQSPSNKVTEKGKDVELRCDPISGHTALYWYRQSLGQGLEFLIYFQGNSAPDKSGLPSDRFSAERTGGSVSTLTIQRTQQEDSAVYLCASSPRPEGPQYFGPGTRLLVL.

The CDR3 region has the DNA TGTGCCAGCACCTTCAGCGGATACAATGAGCAGTTCTTC. Residues: CASTFSGYNEQFF. The rearrangement joins TRBV2 to TRBJ2-1, with D perhaps matching TRBD2 (5 bases). The ends were cut back, 7 bases at V and 4 bases at J, with 11 bases in the middle. The CDR3 runs 13 residues. CDR1 SNHLY and CDR2 FYNNEI come from the germline V gene.

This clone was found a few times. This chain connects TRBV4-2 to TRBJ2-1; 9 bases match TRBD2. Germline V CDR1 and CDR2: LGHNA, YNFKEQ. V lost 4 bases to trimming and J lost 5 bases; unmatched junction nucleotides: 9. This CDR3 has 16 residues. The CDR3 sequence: CASSPMTSGRDNEQFF. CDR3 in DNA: TGTGCCAGCAGCCCAATGACTAGCGGACGAGACAATGAGCAGTTCTTC.

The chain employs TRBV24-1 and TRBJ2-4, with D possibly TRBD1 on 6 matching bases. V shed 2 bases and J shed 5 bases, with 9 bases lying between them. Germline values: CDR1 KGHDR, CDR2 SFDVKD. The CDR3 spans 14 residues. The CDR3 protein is CATSDSRQENIQYF. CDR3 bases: TGTGCCACCAGTGATTCCCGACAGGAAAACATTCAGTACTTC.

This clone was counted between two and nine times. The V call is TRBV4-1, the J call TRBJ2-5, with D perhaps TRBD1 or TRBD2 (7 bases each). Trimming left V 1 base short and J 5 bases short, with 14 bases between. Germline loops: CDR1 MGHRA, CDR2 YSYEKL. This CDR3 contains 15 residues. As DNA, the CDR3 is TGCGCCAGCAGCCAAGGTTCAGGGGGAGGGGAGACCCAGTACTTC. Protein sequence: CASSQGSGGGETQYF.

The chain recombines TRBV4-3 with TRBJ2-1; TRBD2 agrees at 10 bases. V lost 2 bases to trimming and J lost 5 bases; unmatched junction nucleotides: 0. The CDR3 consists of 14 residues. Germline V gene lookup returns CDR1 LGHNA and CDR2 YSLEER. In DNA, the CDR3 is TGCGCCAGCAGCCAACTAGCGGGAGACAATGAGCAGTTCTTC. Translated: CASSQLAGDNEQFF.

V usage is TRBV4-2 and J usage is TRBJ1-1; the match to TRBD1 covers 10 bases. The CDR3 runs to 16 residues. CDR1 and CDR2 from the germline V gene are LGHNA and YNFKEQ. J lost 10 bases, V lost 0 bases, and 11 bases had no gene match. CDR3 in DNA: TGTGCCAGCAGCCAAGATGGAGGACAGGGGGTCCCCCCAGCTTTCTTT. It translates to CASSQDGGQGVPPAFF.

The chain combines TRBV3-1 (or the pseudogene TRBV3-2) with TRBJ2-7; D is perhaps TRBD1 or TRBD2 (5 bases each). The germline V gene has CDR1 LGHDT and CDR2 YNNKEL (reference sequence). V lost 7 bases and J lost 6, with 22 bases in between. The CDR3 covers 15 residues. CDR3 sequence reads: CASTRGAARGAEQYF. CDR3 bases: TGTGCCAGCACCCGAGGGGCGGCTCGTGGGGCCGAGCAGTACTTC.

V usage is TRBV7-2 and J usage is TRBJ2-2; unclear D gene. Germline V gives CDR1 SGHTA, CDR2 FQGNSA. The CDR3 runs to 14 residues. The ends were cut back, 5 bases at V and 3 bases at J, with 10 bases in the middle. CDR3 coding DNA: TGTGCCAGCAGCAGCAACAGCTACACCGGGGAGCTGTTTTTT. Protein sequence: CASSSNSYTGELFF. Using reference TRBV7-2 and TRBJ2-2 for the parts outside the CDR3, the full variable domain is GAGVSQSPSNKVTEKGKDVELRCDPISGHTALYWYRQSLGQGLEFLIYFQGNSAPDKSGLPSDRFSAERTGGSVSTLTIQRTQQEDSAVYLCASSSNSYTGELFFGEGSRLTVL.

The CDR3 loop is CASSPRASGSPETQYF. As DNA, the CDR3 is TGTGCCAGCAGCCCTCGGGCTAGCGGGAGTCCAGAGACCCAGTACTTC. V and J are TRBV9 and TRBJ2-5; 10 bases align to TRBD2. The length of the CDR3 is 16 residues. After removal of 4 bases from V and 4 bases from J, the junction contained 10 bases not matched to a gene. Germline values: CDR1 SGDLS, CDR2 YYNGEE.

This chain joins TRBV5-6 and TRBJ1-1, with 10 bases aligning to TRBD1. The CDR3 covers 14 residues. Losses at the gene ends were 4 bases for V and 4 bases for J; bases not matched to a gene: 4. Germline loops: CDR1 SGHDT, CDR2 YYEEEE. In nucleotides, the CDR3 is TGTGCCAGCAGCACGACAGGGGGCGTCACTGAAGCTTTCTTT. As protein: CASSTTGGVTEAFF.

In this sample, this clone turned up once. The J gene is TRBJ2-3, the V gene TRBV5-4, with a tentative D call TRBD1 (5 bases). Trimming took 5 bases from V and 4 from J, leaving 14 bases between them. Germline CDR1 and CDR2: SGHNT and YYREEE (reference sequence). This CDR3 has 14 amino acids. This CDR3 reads CASSQSGAADTQYF. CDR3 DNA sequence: TGTGCCAGCAGTCAGTCTGGGGCGGCAGATACGCAGTATTTT.

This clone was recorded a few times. The CDR3 nucleotides are TGTGCCAGCAGCTTAGTACTCACGGGGGCAGTGAACACTGAAGCTTTCTTT. It is translated as CASSLVLTGAVNTEAFF. The rearrangement links TRBV11-3 to TRBJ1-1; TRBD1 is a possible D gene (6 bases). V was shortened by 1 base and J by 0 bases, with 15 bases between the two germline ends. CDR1 and CDR2 from the germline V gene are SGHNT and YENEEA. The CDR3 is 17 amino acids. Filled out from reference TRBV11-3 and TRBJ1-1, the complete variable domain reads EAGVVQSPRYKIIEKKQPVAFWCNPISGHNTLYWYLQNLGQGPELLIRYENEEAVDDSQLPKDRFSAERLKGVDSTLKIQPAELGDSAVYLCASSLVLTGAVNTEAFFGQGTRLTVV.

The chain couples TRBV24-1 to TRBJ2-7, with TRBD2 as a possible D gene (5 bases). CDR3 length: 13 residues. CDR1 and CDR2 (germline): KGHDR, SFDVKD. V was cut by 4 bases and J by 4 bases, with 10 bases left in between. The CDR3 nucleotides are TGTGCCACCAGTGACCCGGGATCTTACGAGCAGTACTTC. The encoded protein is CATSDPGSYEQYF.

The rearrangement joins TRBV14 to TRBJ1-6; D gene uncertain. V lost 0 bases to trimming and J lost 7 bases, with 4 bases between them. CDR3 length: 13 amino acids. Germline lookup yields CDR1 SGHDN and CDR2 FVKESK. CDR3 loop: CASSQDRNSPLHF. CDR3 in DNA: TGTGCCAGCAGCCAAGATCGAAATTCACCCCTCCACTTT.

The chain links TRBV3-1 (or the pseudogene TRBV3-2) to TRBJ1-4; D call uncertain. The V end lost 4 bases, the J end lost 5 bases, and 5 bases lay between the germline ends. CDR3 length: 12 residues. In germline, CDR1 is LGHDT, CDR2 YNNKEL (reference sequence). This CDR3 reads CASSLANEKLFF. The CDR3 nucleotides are TGTGCCAGCAGCCTGGCCAATGAAAAACTGTTTTTT.

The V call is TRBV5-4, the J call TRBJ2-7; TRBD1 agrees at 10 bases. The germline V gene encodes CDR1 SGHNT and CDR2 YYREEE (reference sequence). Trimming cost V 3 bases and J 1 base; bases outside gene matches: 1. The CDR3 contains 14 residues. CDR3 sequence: CASSWDRGSYEQYF. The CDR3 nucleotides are TGTGCCAGCAGCTGGGACAGGGGATCCTACGAGCAGTACTTC. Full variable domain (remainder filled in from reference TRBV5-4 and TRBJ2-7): ETGVTQSPTHLIKTRGQQVTLRCSSQSGHNTVSWYQQALGQGPQFIFQYYREEENGRGNFPPRFSGLQFPNYSSELNVNALELDDSALYLCASSWDRGSYEQYFGPGTRLTVT.

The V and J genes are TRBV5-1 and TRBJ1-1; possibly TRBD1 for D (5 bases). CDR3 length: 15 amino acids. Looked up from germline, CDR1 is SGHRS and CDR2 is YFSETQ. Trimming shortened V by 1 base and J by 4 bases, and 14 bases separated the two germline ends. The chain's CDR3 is CASSLSPSGGTEAFF. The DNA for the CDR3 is TGCGCCAGCAGCTTGAGTCCTTCGGGGGGCACTGAAGCTTTCTTT.